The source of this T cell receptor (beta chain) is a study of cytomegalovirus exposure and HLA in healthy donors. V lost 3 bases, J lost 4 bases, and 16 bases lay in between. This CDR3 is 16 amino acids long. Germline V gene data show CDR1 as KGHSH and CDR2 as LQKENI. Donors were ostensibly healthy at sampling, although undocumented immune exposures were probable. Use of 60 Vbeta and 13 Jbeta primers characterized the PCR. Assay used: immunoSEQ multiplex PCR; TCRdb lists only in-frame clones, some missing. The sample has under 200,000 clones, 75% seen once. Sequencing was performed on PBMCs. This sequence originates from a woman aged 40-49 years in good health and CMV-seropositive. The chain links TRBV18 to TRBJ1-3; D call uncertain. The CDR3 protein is CASSPVTVTLGNTIYF. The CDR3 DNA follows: TGTGCCAGCTCACCGGTAACAGTTACTCTGGGAAACACCATATATTTT.